The table lists the clone carrying this T cell receptor (beta chain) with a few counts. The source of the sample is a study of blood T cell repertoires in COVID-19. Across the whole study: Donors in the United States, Italy and Spain gave samples during acute or convalescent COVID-19. The cDNA or gDNA used as material had been derived from T cells, B-cell-depleted T cells, or PBMCs.

CDR3 length: 12 amino acids. V gave up 5 bases and J gave up 6 bases, with 10 bases separating them. From germline, CDR1 is GTSNPN and CDR2 SVGIG (reference sequence). As processed by the authors: For nucleated cells, counts were estimated from reference gene primer amplification. Generated by immunoSEQ multiplex PCR, the TCRdb table keeps only in-frame clones and is missing some. Clonal size and the V and J genes are those of that table, whereas D and trimming came from the DNA. The sample contains around 300,000 clones, 70% to 90% of which appear only once. The chain combines TRBV30 with TRBJ1-4; D remains ambiguous. The sequencing sample was made of peripheral blood. This TCR was recovered from a young woman with active or convalescent COVID-19. Here the CDR3 DNA reads TGTGCCTGGGGACTCGCCCATGAAAAACTGTTTTTT. It specifies CAWGLAHEKLFF.